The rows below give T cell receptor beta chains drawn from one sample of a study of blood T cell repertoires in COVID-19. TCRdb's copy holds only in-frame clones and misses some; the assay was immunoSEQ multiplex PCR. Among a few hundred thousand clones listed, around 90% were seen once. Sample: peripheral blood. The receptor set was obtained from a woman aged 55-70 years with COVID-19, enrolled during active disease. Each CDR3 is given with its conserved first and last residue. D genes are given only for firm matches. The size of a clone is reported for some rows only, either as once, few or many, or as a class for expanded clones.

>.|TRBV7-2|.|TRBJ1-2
CASSSNRVGYTF
TGTGCCAGCAGCTCCAACAGGGTCGGCTACACCTTC
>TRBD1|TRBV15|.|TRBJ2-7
CATSRQGASEQYF
TGTGCCACCAGCAGACAGGGGGCGAGCGAGCAGTACTTC
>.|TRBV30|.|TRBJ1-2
CAWSVWGRPNYGYTF
TGTGCCTGGAGTGTTTGGGGCAGGCCCAACTATGGCTACACCTTC
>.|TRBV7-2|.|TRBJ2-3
CASSLIWSGTDTQYF
TGTGCCAGCAGCTTAATTTGGAGCGGCACAGATACGCAGTATTTT
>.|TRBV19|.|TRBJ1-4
CASSWWGANEKLFF
TGTGCCAGTAGTTGGTGGGGAGCTAATGAAAAACTGTTTTTT
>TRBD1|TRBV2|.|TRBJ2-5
CASSVRQGPETQYF
TGTGCCAGCAGTGTGCGACAGGGGCCGGAGACCCAGTACTTC
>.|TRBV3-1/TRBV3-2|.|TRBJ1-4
CASSQPGTANEKLFF
TGTGCCAGCAGCCAACCCGGTACGGCTAATGAAAAACTGTTTTTT
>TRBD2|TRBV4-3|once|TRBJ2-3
CASSQWVSGGSGDTQYF
TGCGCCAGCAGCCAATGGGTTAGCGGGGGATCGGGGGATACGCAGTATTTT
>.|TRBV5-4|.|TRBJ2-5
CASSLTGYQETQYF
TGTGCCAGCAGCTTGACAGGGTACCAAGAGACCCAGTACTTC
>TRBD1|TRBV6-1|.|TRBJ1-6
CASSEAYRGNNSPLHF
TGTGCCAGCAGTGAAGCGTACAGGGGAAATAATTCACCCCTCCACTTT
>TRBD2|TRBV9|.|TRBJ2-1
CASSVAVGGGRYEQFF
TGTGCCAGCAGCGTAGCAGTTGGCGGGGGGCGGTATGAGCAGTTCTTC
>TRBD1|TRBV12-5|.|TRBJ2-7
CATGQGYEQYF
TGTGCTACCGGACAGGGCTACGAGCAGTACTTC
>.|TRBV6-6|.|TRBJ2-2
CASRLGTGELFF
TGTGCCAGCAGGCTAGGCACCGGGGAGCTGTTTTTT
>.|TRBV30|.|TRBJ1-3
CACGRLLQFSGNTIYF
TGTGCCTGCGGCAGGCTCTTACAATTCTCTGGAAACACCATATATTTT
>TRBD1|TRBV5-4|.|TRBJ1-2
CASSMGQGAMDGYTF
TGTGCCAGCAGCATGGGACAGGGGGCTATGGATGGCTACACCTTC
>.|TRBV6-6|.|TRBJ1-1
CASSPFEGAFF
TGTGCCAGCAGCCCCTTCGAGGGAGCTTTCTTT
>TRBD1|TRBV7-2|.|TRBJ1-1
CASSLGQGARADEAFF
TGTGCCAGCAGCTTGGGACAGGGGGCTAGAGCCGATGAAGCTTTCTTT
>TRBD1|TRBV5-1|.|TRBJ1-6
CASSRGQGTSPLHF
TGCGCCAGCAGCCGGGGACAGGGGACTTCACCCCTCCACTTT
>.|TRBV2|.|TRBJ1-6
CASSAASSYNSPLHF
TGTGCCAGCTCGGCGGCGAGCTCCTATAATTCACCCCTCCACTTT
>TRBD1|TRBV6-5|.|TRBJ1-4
CASSPGQGWEKLFF
TGTGCCAGCAGTCCGGGACAGGGGTGGGAAAAACTGTTTTTT
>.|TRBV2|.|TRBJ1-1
CASRVRTEGTEAFF
TGTGCCAGCAGAGTTAGGACCGAGGGCACTGAAGCTTTCTTT
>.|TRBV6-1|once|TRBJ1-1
CASSEALGSLEAFF
TGTGCCAGCAGTGAAGCGCTAGGGAGTCTTGAAGCTTTCTTT